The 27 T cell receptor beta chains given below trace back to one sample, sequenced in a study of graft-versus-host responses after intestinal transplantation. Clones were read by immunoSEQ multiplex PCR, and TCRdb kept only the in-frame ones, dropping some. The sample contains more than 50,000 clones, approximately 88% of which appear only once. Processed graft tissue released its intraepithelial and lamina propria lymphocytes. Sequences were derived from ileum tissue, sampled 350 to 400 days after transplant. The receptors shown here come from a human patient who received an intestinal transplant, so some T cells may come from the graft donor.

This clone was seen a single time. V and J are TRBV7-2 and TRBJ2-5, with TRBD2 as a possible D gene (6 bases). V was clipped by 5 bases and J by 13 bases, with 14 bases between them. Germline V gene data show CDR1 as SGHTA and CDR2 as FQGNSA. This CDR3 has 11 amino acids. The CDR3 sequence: CASSEGLPWYF. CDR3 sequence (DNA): TGTGCCAGCAGCGAGGGACTCCCGTGGTACTTC.

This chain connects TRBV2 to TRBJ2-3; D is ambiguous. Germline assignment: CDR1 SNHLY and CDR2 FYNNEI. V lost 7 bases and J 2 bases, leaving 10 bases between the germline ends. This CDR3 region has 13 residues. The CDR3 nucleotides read TGTGCCAGCAATCGAAAGGACACAGATACGCAGTATTTT. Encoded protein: CASNRKDTDTQYF.

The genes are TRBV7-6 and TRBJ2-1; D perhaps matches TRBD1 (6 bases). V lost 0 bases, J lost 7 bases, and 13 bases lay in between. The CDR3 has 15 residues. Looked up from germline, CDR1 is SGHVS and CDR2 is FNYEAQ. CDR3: CASSLAGAGSNEQFF. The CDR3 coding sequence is TGTGCCAGCAGCTTAGCGGGGGCAGGGAGTAATGAGCAGTTCTTC. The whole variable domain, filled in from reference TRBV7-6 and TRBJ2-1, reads GAGVSQSPRYKVTKRGQDVALRCDPISGHVSLYWYRQALGQGPEFLTYFNYEAQQDKSGLPNDRFSAERPEGSISTLTIQRTEQRDSAMYRCASSLAGAGSNEQFFGPGTRLTVL.

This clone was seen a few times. CDR3 nucleotides: TGTGCCAGGGGGGGGCCGAGAAACACCGGGGAGCTGTTTTTT. Translation: CARGGPRNTGELFF. The genes are TRBV7-2 and TRBJ2-2; tentatively, D is TRBD2 (7 bases). In germline, CDR1 is SGHTA, CDR2 FQGNSA. V gave up 9 bases and J gave up 2 bases, with 13 bases separating them. The CDR3 length is 14 residues.

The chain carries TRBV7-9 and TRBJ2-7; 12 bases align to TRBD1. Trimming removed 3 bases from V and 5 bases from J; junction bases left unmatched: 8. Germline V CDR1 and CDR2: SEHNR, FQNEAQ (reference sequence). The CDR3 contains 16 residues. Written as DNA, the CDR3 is TGTGCCAGCAGCTTCACCGGGACAGGGGGCGTTGACGAGCAGTACTTC. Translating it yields CASSFTGTGGVDEQYF.

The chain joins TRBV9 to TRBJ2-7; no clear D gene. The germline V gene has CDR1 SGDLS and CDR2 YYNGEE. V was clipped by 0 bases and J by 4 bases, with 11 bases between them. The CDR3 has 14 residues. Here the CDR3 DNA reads TGTGCCAGCAGCGTAGATGCTGGGAATTACGAGCAGTACTTC. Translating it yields CASSVDAGNYEQYF.

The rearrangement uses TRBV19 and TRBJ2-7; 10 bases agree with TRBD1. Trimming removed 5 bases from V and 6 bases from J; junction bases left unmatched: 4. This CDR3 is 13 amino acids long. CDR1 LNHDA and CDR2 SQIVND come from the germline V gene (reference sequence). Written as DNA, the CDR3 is TGTGCCAGTAGTCCCGGGACAGGGGTCGAGCAGTACTTC. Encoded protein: CASSPGTGVEQYF.

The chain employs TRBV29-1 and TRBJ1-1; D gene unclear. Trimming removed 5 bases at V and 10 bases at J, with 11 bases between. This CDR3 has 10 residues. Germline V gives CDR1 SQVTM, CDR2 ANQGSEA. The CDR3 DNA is TGCAGCGTTCAGGACCGGGGAGCTTTCTTT. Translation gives CSVQDRGAFF.

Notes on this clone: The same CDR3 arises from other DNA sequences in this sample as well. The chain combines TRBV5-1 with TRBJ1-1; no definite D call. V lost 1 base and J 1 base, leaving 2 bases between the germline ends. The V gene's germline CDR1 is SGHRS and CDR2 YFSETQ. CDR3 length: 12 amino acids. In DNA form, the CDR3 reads TGCGCCAGCAGCTTGCAGAACACTGAAGCTTTCTTT. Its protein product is CASSLQNTEAFF.

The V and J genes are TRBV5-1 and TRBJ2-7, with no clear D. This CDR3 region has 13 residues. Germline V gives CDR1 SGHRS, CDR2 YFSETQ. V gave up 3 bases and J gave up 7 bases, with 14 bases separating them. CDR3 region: CASSSIFPGEQYF. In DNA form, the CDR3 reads TGCGCCAGCAGCTCCATCTTTCCTGGAGAGCAGTACTTC.

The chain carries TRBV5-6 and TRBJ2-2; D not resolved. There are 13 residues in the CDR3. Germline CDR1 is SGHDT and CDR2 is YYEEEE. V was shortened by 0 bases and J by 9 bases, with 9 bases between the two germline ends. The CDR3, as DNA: TGTGCCAGCAGCTTGGGAGTAGTTCGGGAGCTGTTTTTT. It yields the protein CASSLGVVRELFF.

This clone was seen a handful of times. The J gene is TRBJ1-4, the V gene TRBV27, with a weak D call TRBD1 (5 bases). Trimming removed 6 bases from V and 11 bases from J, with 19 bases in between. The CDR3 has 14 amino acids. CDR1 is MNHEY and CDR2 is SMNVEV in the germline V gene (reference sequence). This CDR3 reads CASSPGQALGKLFF. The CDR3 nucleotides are TGTGCCAGCAGCCCGGGGCAGGCCCTGGGCAAACTGTTTTTT.

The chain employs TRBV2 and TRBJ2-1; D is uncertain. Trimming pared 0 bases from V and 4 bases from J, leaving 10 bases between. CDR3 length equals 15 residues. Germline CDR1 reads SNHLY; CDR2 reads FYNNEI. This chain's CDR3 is CASSEAQPIYNEQFF. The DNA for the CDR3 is TGTGCCAGCAGTGAAGCCCAGCCCATTTACAATGAGCAGTTCTTC.

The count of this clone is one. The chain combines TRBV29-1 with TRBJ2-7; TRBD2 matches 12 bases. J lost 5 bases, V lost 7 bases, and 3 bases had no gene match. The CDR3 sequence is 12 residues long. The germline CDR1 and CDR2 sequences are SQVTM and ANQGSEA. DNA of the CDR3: TGCAGCGGTCTAGCGGGAGGGGACGAGCAGTACTTC. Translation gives CSGLAGGDEQYF.

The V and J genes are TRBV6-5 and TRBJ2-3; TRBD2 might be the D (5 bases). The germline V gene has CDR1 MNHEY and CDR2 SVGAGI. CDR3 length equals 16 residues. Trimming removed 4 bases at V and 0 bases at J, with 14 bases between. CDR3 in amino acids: CASSSQPGGSTDTQYF. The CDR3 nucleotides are TGTGCCAGCAGTTCTCAGCCCGGAGGAAGCACAGATACGCAGTATTTT.

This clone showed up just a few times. The CDR3 loop reads CASTLAGGHQETQYF. The DNA of the CDR3 is TGTGCCAGCACTCTAGCGGGGGGCCACCAAGAGACCCAGTACTTC. V gene TRBV2 combines with J gene TRBJ2-5; 11 positions match TRBD2. The length of the CDR3 is 15 residues. Trimming took 7 bases from V and 0 from J; bases not matched to a gene: 4. The germline V gene encodes CDR1 SNHLY and CDR2 FYNNEI.

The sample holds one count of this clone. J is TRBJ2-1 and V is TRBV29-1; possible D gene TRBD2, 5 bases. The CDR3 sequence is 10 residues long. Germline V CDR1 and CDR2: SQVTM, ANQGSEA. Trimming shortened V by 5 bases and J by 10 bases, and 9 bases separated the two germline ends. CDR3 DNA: TGCAGCGTTCTTGAGGGAGAGCAGTTCTTC. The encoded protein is CSVLEGEQFF.

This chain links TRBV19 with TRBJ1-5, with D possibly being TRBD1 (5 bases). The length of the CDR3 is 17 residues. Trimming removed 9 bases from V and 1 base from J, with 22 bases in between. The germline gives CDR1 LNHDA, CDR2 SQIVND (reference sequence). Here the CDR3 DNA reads TGTGCCAGCCAGTCACCCCCCCTGGGGGAAAGCAATCAGCCCCAGCATTTT. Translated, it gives CASQSPPLGESNQPQHF.

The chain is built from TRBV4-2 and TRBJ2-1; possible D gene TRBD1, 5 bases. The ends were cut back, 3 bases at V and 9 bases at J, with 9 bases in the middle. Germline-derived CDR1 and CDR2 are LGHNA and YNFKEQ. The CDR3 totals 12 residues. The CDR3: CASSHRQTEQFF. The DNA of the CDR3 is TGTGCCAGCAGCCACAGACAGACTGAGCAGTTCTTC.

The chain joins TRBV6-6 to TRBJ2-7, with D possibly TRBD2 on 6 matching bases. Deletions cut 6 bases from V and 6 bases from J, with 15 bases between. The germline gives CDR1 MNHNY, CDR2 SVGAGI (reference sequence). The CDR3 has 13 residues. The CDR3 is CASSRDSQREQYF. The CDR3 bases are TGTGCCAGCAGCCGGGACTCCCAACGCGAGCAGTACTTC.

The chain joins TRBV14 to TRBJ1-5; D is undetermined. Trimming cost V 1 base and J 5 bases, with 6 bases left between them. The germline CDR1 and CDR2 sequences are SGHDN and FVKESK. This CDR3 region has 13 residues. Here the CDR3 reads CASSQGVDQPQHF. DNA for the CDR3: TGTGCCAGCAGCCAAGGGGTAGATCAGCCCCAGCATTTT.

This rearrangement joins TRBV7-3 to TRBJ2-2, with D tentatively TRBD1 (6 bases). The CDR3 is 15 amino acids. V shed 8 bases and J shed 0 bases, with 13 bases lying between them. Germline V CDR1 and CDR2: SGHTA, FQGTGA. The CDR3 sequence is CASSEKGANTGELFF. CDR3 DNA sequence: TGTGCCAGCTCCGAGAAGGGGGCGAACACCGGGGAGCTGTTTTTT. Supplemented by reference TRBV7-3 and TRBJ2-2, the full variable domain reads GAGVSQTPSNKVTEKGKYVELRCDPISGHTALYWYRQSLGQGPEFLIYFQGTGAADDSGLPNDRFFAVRPEGSVSTLKIQRTERGDSAVYLCASSEKGANTGELFFGEGSRLTVL.

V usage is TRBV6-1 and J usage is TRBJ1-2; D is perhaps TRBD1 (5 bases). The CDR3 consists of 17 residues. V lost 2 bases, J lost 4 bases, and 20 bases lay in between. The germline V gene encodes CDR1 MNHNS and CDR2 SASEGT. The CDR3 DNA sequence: TGTGCCAGCAGTGAAAAGGCAGGGTCACCCACCGTCTATGGCTACACCTTC. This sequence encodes CASSEKAGSPTVYGYTF.

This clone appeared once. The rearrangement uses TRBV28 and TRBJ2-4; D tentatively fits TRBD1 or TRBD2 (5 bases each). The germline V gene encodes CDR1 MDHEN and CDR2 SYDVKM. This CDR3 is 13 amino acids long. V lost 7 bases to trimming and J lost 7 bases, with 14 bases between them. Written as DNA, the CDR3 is TGTGCCAGCACTTCCCCATGGGGGAACATTCAGTACTTC. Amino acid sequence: CASTSPWGNIQYF.

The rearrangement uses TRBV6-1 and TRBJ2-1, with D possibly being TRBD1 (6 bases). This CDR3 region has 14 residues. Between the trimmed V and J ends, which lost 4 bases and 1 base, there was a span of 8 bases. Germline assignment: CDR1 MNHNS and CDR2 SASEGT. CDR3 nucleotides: TGTGCCAGCAGTGTTCAGGGGTCCTACAATGAGCAGTTCTTC. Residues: CASSVQGSYNEQFF.

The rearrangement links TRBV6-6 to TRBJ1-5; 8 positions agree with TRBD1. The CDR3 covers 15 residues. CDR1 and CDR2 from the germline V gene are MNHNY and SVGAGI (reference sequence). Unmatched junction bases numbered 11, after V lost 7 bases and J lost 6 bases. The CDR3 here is CASTATGVQGQPQHF. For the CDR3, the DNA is TGTGCCAGCACCGCGACAGGGGTACAAGGTCAGCCCCAGCATTTT.

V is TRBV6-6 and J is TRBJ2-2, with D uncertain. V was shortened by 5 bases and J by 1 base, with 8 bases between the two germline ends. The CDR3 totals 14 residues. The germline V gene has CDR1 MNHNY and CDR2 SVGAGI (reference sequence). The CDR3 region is CASSPIWNTGELFF. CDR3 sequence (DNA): TGTGCCAGCAGTCCTATATGGAACACCGGGGAGCTGTTTTTT.